These 21 T cell receptor beta chains were all obtained from the same sample, sequenced in a study of CD8 T cell repertoires and HIV-1 epitope variants. Measured with immunoSEQ multiplex PCR; TCRdb has only the in-frame clones, and not every one. The repertoire includes about 5,000 clones, around 66% of them detected once, and 30% to 45% sits in the top ten. These receptors lack a known antigen. Input material: cultured CD8+ T cells derived from PBMCs. The receptors originated from a male donor with HIV.

This clone has only a few counts. V usage is TRBV7-6 and J usage is TRBJ2-7; a possible D gene is TRBD1 (6 bases). The CDR3 totals 14 residues. V lost 2 bases and J 5 bases, leaving 13 bases between the germline ends. Germline CDR1 SGHVS, CDR2 FNYEAQ. CDR3 protein: CASSLLLGADEQYF. The CDR3 bases are TGTGCCAGCAGCTTACTCCTGGGGGCTGACGAGCAGTACTTC.

The chain couples TRBV23-1 to TRBJ1-1; 10 bases line up with TRBD1. TRBV23-1 is an ORF for which the function is uncertain. The V and J ends lost 3 bases and 0 bases, in that order; junction bases with no gene match: 4. The CDR3 is made up of 16 amino acids. The CDR3 nucleotides are TGCGCCAGCAGTCATTCCGGGACAGGGGTGAACACTGAAGCTTTCTTT. Its translation is CASSHSGTGVNTEAFF.

The rearrangement links TRBV5-1 to TRBJ2-3, with TRBD1 matching over 7 bases. The CDR3 has 17 amino acids. CDR1 and CDR2 from the germline V gene are SGHRS and YFSETQ. J gave up 0 bases and V 4 bases, and 11 bases lay outside the gene matches. CDR3 DNA sequence: TGCGCCAGCAGCGACGGGACAGATTATTCTAGCACAGATACGCAGTATTTT. Protein sequence: CASSDGTDYSSTDTQYF.

This clone was observed a single time. The chain recombines TRBV27 with TRBJ1-1, with TRBD1 as a possible D gene (5 bases). Germline assignment: CDR1 MNHEY and CDR2 SMNVEV (reference sequence). This CDR3 is 14 amino acids long. Trimming pared 3 bases from V and 2 bases from J, leaving 10 bases between. CDR3 in amino acids: CASSLQGTNTEAFF. The CDR3, as DNA: TGTGCCAGCAGTTTGCAGGGCACAAACACTGAAGCTTTCTTT.

Only one count was recorded for this clone. CDR3 bases: TGTGCCAGCAGCCAACTGGAGGGAGTCTCAGATACGCAGTATTTT. Residues: CASSQLEGVSDTQYF. This rearrangement joins TRBV4-2 to TRBJ2-3; tentatively, D is TRBD2 (6 bases). The length of the CDR3 is 15 residues. V lost 2 bases and J 4 bases, leaving 13 bases between the germline ends. The germline CDR1 and CDR2 sequences are LGHNA and YNFKEQ.

The genes are TRBV29-1 and TRBJ2-3, with 11 positions matching TRBD2. This CDR3 region has 16 residues. The germline V gene encodes CDR1 SQVTM and CDR2 ANQGSEA. Trimming cost V 4 bases and J 5 bases; bases outside gene matches: 11. The CDR3 nucleotides read TGCAGCGTTGGCGGGACTAGCGGCCAGCTAGGAGATACGCAGTATTTT. This translates into CSVGGTSGQLGDTQYF.

The J gene is TRBJ1-1, the V gene TRBV13; D not resolved. The CDR3 contains 13 residues. Between the trimmed V and J ends, which lost 1 base and 4 bases, there was a span of 7 bases. Germline V gives CDR1 PRHDT, CDR2 FYEKMQ (reference sequence). The CDR3 protein is CASSLEGSTEAFF. The DNA for the CDR3 is TGTGCCAGCAGCTTAGAAGGGAGCACTGAAGCTTTCTTT.

J is TRBJ2-1 and V is TRBV9; 11 nucleotides agree with TRBD2. CDR1 is SGDLS, CDR2 YYNGEE, per germline. There are 23 residues in the CDR3. V dropped 1 base and J dropped 0; count of bases not matched to a gene: 21. CDR3 sequence: CASSVPGTSGNPTGISSYNEQFF. DNA of the CDR3: TGTGCCAGCAGCGTACCCGGGACTAGCGGTAATCCTACGGGGATAAGCTCCTACAATGAGCAGTTCTTC.

The rearrangement joins TRBV5-5 to TRBJ1-1; 10 bases fit TRBD1. The CDR3 extends over 16 amino acids. J was trimmed by 6 bases and V by 3 bases; bases with no gene match: 11. Germline CDR1 reads SGHKS; CDR2 reads YYEKEE (reference sequence). The CDR3 sequence is CASSSLIGTGAAEAFF. CDR3 nucleotides: TGTGCCAGCAGCTCCTTAATCGGGACAGGGGCGGCTGAAGCTTTCTTT. Using reference TRBV5-5 and TRBJ1-1 for the parts outside the CDR3, the full variable domain is DAGVTQSPTHLIKTRGQQVTLRCSPISGHKSVSWYQQVLGQGPQFIFQYYEKEERGRGNFPDRFSARQFPNYSSELNVNALLLGDSALYLCASSSLIGTGAAEAFFGQGTRLTVV.

The DNA of the CDR3 is TGTGCCAGCAGTGAGGGATTCACAGATACGCAGTATTTT. Protein sequence: CASSEGFTDTQYF. This chain joins TRBV7-9 and TRBJ2-3, with D perhaps TRBD2 (5 bases). Germline V gene data show CDR1 as SEHNR and CDR2 as FQNEAQ (reference sequence). CDR3 length equals 13 residues. V was pared by 6 bases and J by 2 bases, with 9 bases between.

Only a few counts were recorded for this clone. The chain carries TRBV11-2 and TRBJ1-1; a weak D match, TRBD1 (5 bases). V shed 0 bases and J shed 5 bases, with 13 bases lying between them. Germline loops: CDR1 SGHAT, CDR2 FQNNGV. This CDR3 has 15 amino acids. CDR3 coding DNA: TGTGCCAGCAGCTTAGATTGGCAGGGAAGGACTGAAGCTTTCTTT. The encoded protein is CASSLDWQGRTEAFF.

In nucleotides, the CDR3 is TGTGCCAGCAGTTTAGGGACTGATAGCAATCAGCCCCAGCATTTT. It is translated as CASSLGTDSNQPQHF. V and J are TRBV28 and TRBJ1-5, with D possibly being TRBD1 (5 bases). This CDR3 is built from 15 residues. The V gene's germline CDR1 is MDHEN and CDR2 SYDVKM. The V and J ends lost 2 bases and 0 bases respectively, with 8 bases between them.

The V call is TRBV28, the J call TRBJ1-1; D is possibly TRBD1 (6 bases). The CDR3 extends over 11 amino acids. Trimming took off 10 bases at V and 5 bases at J, with 11 bases between the two ends. CDR1 MDHEN and CDR2 SYDVKM come from the germline V gene. CDR3 sequence reads: CAIRGRTEAFF. The CDR3 DNA sequence: TGTGCCATCAGGGGTCGGACTGAAGCTTTCTTT.

The chain couples TRBV15 to TRBJ2-1, with TRBD2 matching 10 bases. CDR1 is LNHNV and CDR2 is YYDKDF in the germline V gene (reference sequence). V trimming: 10 bases; J trimming: 6 bases; junction bases outside the gene matches: 9. The CDR3 loop spans 14 amino acids. The CDR3: CAISTWTSGNEQFF. DNA of the CDR3: TGTGCCATTTCAACCTGGACTAGCGGCAATGAGCAGTTCTTC.

This clone was seen a single time. The chain links TRBV5-4 to TRBJ1-2; weak D call: TRBD1 (5 bases). The V end lost 5 bases, the J end lost 7 bases, and 15 bases lay between the germline ends. The CDR3 spans 13 residues. The germline V gene has CDR1 SGHNT and CDR2 YYREEE (reference sequence). In DNA, the CDR3 is TGTGCCAGCAGTCTGGGGGTACAGCTTGGCTACACCTTC. Protein product: CASSLGVQLGYTF.

The J gene is TRBJ2-2, the V gene TRBV7-8, with TRBD1 matching 8 bases. V lost 6 bases to trimming and J lost 6 bases; unmatched junction nucleotides: 12. Germline CDR1 reads SGHVS; CDR2 reads FQNEAQ. CDR3 length: 16 residues. CDR3 sequence: CASSMWGQGASGELFF. CDR3 bases: TGTGCCAGCAGTATGTGGGGTCAGGGGGCATCCGGGGAGCTGTTTTTT.

This rearrangement joins TRBV28 to TRBJ1-2; 9 nucleotides agree with TRBD1. The V gene end was trimmed by 6 bases and the J gene end by 8 bases; junction bases not matched to a gene: 13. Germline V CDR1 and CDR2: MDHEN, SYDVKM. The CDR3 consists of 15 residues. The CDR3, as DNA: TGTGCCAGCAGCTCCCCCGGGACAGGGACTGAGGGCTACACCTTC. Amino acid sequence: CASSSPGTGTEGYTF.

This clone was seen a single time. V usage is TRBV7-2 and J usage is TRBJ1-4; D may be TRBD1 (6 bases). Trimming stripped 5 bases from V and 7 bases from J, with 20 bases between. The CDR3 runs 16 residues. Germline CDR1 SGHTA, CDR2 FQGNSA. CDR3 sequence reads: CASSKNGQYGGEKLFF. CDR3 in DNA: TGTGCCAGCAGCAAAAATGGACAGTACGGGGGTGAAAAACTGTTTTTT.

This clone was seen more than once but under ten times. J is TRBJ2-7 and V is TRBV28; 9 positions agree with TRBD1. Per germline, CDR1 MDHEN and CDR2 SYDVKM. The CDR3 has 13 residues. Trimming cost V 7 bases and J 4 bases; bases outside gene matches: 5. CDR3 coding DNA: TGTGCCAGCATCGGGACAGGGAATTACGAGCAGTACTTC. Residues: CASIGTGNYEQYF.

J is TRBJ2-7 and V is TRBV27; a weak D match, TRBD1 (6 bases). Germline CDR1 MNHEY, CDR2 SMNVEV (reference sequence). The V gene lost 5 bases and the J gene lost 3 bases, with 17 bases spanning the gap. CDR3 size: 15 residues. This CDR3 reads CASSPSSAGDYEQYF. The CDR3 DNA sequence: TGTGCCAGCAGTCCAAGTTCGGCAGGGGACTACGAGCAGTACTTC.

The chain carries TRBV15 and TRBJ1-6; 7 nucleotides line up with TRBD1. Per germline, CDR1 LNHNV and CDR2 YYDKDF (reference sequence). This CDR3 is 15 amino acids long. Trimming at V came to 1 base and at J to 9 bases, leaving 6 bases not matched to a gene. CDR3 residues: CATSRGQTGVSPLHF. The DNA for the CDR3 is TGTGCCACCAGCAGAGGTCAAACAGGGGTTTCACCCCTCCACTTT.